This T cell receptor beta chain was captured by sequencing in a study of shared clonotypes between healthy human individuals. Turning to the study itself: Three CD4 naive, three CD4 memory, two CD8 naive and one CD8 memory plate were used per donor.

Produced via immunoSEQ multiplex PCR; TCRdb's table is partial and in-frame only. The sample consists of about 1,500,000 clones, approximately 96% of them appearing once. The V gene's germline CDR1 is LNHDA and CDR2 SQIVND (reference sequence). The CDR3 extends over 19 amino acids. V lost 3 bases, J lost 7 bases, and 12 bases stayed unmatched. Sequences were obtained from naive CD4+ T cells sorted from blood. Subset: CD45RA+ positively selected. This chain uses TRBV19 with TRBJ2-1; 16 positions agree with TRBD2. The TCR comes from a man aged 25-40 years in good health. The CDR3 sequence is CASSIPRAGTSGRGNEQFF. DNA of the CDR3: TGTGCCAGTAGTATCCCCCGAGCCGGGACTAGCGGGAGGGGTAATGAGCAGTTCTTC. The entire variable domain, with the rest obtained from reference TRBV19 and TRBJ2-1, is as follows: DGGITQSPKYLFRKEGQNVTLSCEQNLNHDAMYWYRQDPGQGLRLIYYSQIVNDFQKGDIAEGYSVSREKKESFPLTVTSAQKNPTAFYLCASSIPRAGTSGRGNEQFFGPGTRLTVL.